This T cell receptor (beta chain) was sequenced during a study of T-cell memory formation after mild COVID-19. Findings and limits, study-wide: Within pre-infection memory, some responding clones were found, suggesting cross-reactive memory joined. Specificity for SARS-CoV-2 was not confirmed among the second-wave clones peaking on day 37. The main location of contracting CD4+ clones was CM and EM, and that of contracting CD8+ clones was EMRA.

The 5'RACE method, run with constant-segment primers, produced TCR alpha and TCR beta cDNA libraries (carrying sample barcodes and UMIs). TCRdb re-called the 5' RACE reads with MiXCR, one entry per CDR3 protein. In the table there are around 110,000 distinct CDR3 sequences, 14% of which are singletons. A remark on this clonotype: Its antigen is as yet unknown.

The CDR3 totals 16 residues. From germline, CDR1 is PRHDT and CDR2 FYEKMQ (reference sequence). V gave up 6 bases and J gave up 14 bases; unmatched junction bases: 21. This TCR derives from a man aged 18-30 years who had mild COVID-19 (a few samples of this study predate the infection). Cell type and time point are not known. The genes are TRBV13 and TRBJ1-4; the match to TRBD1 covers 7 bases. The specimen sequenced was PBMCs or a T cell subset sorted from them (not recorded which). CDR3: CASSLRGQTKGYSLFF. For the CDR3, the DNA is TGTGCCAGCAGTTTACGGGGACAGACCAAGGGATATTCGCTGTTTTTT.